This T cell receptor beta chain emerged from a study of cytomegalovirus exposure and HLA in healthy donors. General study results and limits: A few chains tied to CMV proved CMV antigen-specific in vitro. Reported performance of the classifier showed diagnosis of cytomegalovirus status with high specificity and sensitivity. According to a subsequent analysis, TCR clusters identified in the first cohort showed a tendency to co-occur across the approximately 120 validation repertoires.

To note about this clone: No antigen is known for it.

Trimming took off 5 bases at V and 2 bases at J, with 15 bases between the two ends. The CDR3 has 16 amino acids. The germline CDR1 and CDR2 sequences are SEHNR and FQNEAQ (reference sequence). Clones were sequenced by immunoSEQ multiplex PCR, and TCRdb holds only the in-frame ones, with some missing. The repertoire holds about 130,000 clones, with over 85% as singletons. The sample was PBMCs. The chain is built from TRBV7-9 and TRBJ1-4; perhaps TRBD1 as D (5 bases). This clonotype was obtained from a young man in good health and CMV-seronegative. This CDR3 reads CASSPLGGPTNEKLFF. Here the CDR3 DNA reads TGTGCCAGCAGCCCTCTGGGGGGACCCACTAATGAAAAACTGTTTTTT.